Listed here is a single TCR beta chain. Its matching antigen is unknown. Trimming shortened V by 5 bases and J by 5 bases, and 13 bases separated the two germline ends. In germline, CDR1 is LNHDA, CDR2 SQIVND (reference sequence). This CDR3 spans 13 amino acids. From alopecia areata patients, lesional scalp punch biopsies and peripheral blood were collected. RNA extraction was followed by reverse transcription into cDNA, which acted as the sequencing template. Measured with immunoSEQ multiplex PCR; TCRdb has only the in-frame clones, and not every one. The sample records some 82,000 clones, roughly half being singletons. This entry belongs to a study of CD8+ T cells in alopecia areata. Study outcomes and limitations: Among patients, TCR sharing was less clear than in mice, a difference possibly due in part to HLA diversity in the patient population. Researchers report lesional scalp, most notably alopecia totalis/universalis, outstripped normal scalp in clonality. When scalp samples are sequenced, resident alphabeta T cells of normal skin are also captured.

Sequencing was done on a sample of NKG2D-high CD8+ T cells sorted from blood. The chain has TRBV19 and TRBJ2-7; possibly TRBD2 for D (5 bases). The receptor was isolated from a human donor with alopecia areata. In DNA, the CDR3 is TGTGCCAGTAGTGTCCTCTCGGGGAACGAGCAGTACTTC. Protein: CASSVLSGNEQYF.